This record looks at one T cell receptor (beta chain) sequence and its context. The data were taken from a study of blood T cells in healthy people across ages. Researchers collected approximately 9.5 milliliters of peripheral blood from every single donor. After removal of 1 base from V and 2 bases from J, the junction contained 19 bases not matched to a gene. In germline, CDR1 is LGHDT, CDR2 YNNKEL (reference sequence). The CDR3 is 20 residues long. Next came a second PCR, run for 7 to 11 cycles, which used a sample-barcoded 5' primer along with a J-beta primer mix. TCRdb reprocessed the 5' RACE reads via MiXCR and lists one record per CDR3 protein. The repertoire holds 450,000 to 600,000 distinct CDR3 sequences, with roughly a quarter as singletons. This same sample was also taken into another study, of T cells of mothers and their children. That paper notes: All donors were healthy and Caucasian; they were a few mothers and their six children.

The chain uses TRBV3-1 and TRBJ1-1; 7 bases map to TRBD1. Sequenced sample: blood. The TCR comes from a boy aged 2 to 10 in good health. The CDR3 loop reads CASSQAPTSRGRLGNTEAFF. The CDR3 bases are TGTGCCAGCAGCCAAGCCCCTACGAGCAGGGGGAGGTTGGGCAACACTGAAGCTTTCTTT.